The entry below gives a single T cell receptor beta chain sequence along with its context. Its antigen is not known. An end of the junction differs from the germline gene, which may be a read error. The CDR3 loop spans 13 amino acids. The germline V gene has CDR1 WSHSY and CDR2 SAAADI. No cell sorting was done before RNA was extracted from the tissue. The data derive from a study of tumor and adjacent non-tumor tissue in lung cancer. For the study at large: Each sample yielded around 4 million productive TCRbeta reads on average. Findings of the study overall: Top 100 clones took a larger repertoire share in normal lung.

A modified ARM-PCR protocol with three rounds of nested PCR amplified TCRbeta. TCRdb re-called the multiplex PCR reads with MiXCR, one entry per CDR3 protein. The sample carries around 66,000 distinct CDR3 sequences, around 73% recorded once. This chain connects TRBV10-2 to TRBJ1-5; 7 bases match TRBD1. Sequencing input: lung tumor tissue. The TCR comes from a man between 60 and 75 years old with non-small cell lung cancer. Here the CDR3 DNA reads TGCACCAGCACTCGATACAGGGGACAGCCCCAGCATTTT. Amino acids: CTSTRYRGQPQHF.